A single sample gave rise to the 5 T cell receptor beta chains below, sequenced in a study of vaccination and CD4 T cells after COVID-19. Cultured CD4+ T cell DNA underwent sequencing with the Oncomine TCR Beta short-read assay. MiXCR was run by TCRdb on the PCR reads, yielding one entry per CDR3 protein. The sample includes fewer than 8,000 distinct CDR3 sequences, 25% to 35% of them seen just once. No antigen is known for these receptors. Treatment reported: approximately 11-day PBMC culture with coronavirus spike peptide pools or control peptides (ViraFEST assay). According to the study, CD4+ T cells from the unexposed donor were gathered ahead of the COVID-19 pandemic (2011-2018). Sequencing input: CD4+ T cells from blood, cultured in vitro. The origin of the receptors is a human donor in good health.

Only a few counts were recorded for this clonotype. This chain uses TRBV5-1 with TRBJ1-1, with unresolved D. This CDR3 has 11 amino acids. Germline V gives CDR1 SGHRS, CDR2 YFSETQ. Trimming pared 7 bases from V and 1 base from J, leaving 5 bases between. The CDR3, as DNA: TGCGCCAGCGGGGAGAACACTGAAGCTTTCTTT. Translating gives CASGENTEAFF.

V gene TRBV12-3 or TRBV12-4 combines with J gene TRBJ1-5; D possibly corresponds to TRBD1 (6 bases). The CDR3 sequence is 14 residues long. The germline V and J ends were trimmed by 4 bases and 6 bases, with 13 bases remaining between them. The CDR3 loop is CASSYRDRSQPQHF. The CDR3 DNA reads as TGTGCCAGCAGTTACAGGGATCGGTCTCAGCCCCAGCATTTT.

This clonotype was counted only a few times. The V call is TRBV11-3, the J call TRBJ2-7, with D possibly matching TRBD1 (6 bases). This CDR3 comprises 16 residues. Deletions cut 5 bases from V and 6 bases from J, with 23 bases between. CDR1 is SGHNT, CDR2 YENEEA, per germline. The DNA for the CDR3 is TGTGCCAGCAGCCCCAAGACAGGTCGTACCTCTGGCGAGCAGTACTTC. This gives the protein CASSPKTGRTSGEQYF. The complete variable domain, with remaining parts taken from reference TRBV11-3 and TRBJ2-7, reads EAGVVQSPRYKIIEKKQPVAFWCNPISGHNTLYWYLQNLGQGPELLIRYENEEAVDDSQLPKDRFSAERLKGVDSTLKIQPAELGDSAVYLCASSPKTGRTSGEQYFGPGTRLTVT.

The chain recombines TRBV12-5 with TRBJ2-5; 10 bases fit TRBD2. V shed 1 base and J 4 bases; nucleotides not matched to a gene: 9. The length of the CDR3 is 17 residues. The germline gives CDR1 LGHNT, CDR2 FRNRAP. The CDR3, as DNA: TGTGCTAGTGGTTTGGGCTTACTAGCGGGGCTTGGAGAGACCCAGTACTTC. It translates to CASGLGLLAGLGETQYF.

This clonotype occurred once. J is TRBJ1-1 and V is TRBV5-1; maybe TRBD1 (5 bases). V was pared by 4 bases and J by 5 bases, with 18 bases between. This CDR3 region has 15 residues. Germline CDR1 SGHRS, CDR2 YFSETQ. The CDR3 is CASSRQGDRPTEAFF. Here the CDR3 DNA reads TGCGCCAGCAGCCGTCAGGGAGACCGCCCTACTGAAGCTTTCTTT. Based on the CDR3 plus reference TRBV5-1 and TRBJ1-1, the full variable domain is KAGVTQTPRYLIKTRGQQVTLSCSPISGHRSVSWYQQTPGQGLQFLFEYFSETQRNKGNFPGRFSGRQFSNSRSEMNVSTLELGDSALYLCASSRQGDRPTEAFFGQGTRLTVV.